This note documents a single T cell receptor beta chain sequence. Its antigen is still unknown. Combined were second doses at about 4 or about 12 weeks. This sample is drawn from a study of T cell responses to AZD1222 COVID-19 vaccine. Study-level findings and limits: Only six or seven AZD1222 recipients tested seropositive at baseline. Nearly half of spike-specific TCRs reportedly target unmutated variant regions. Spike-wide vaccine-associated CD4 TCRs dominated at 160-218 and 743-854.

Only in-frame clones appear in the TCRdb table, and some are missing; sequencing was by immunoSEQ multiplex PCR. This table has 95,000 to 150,000 clones, roughly 90% appearing once. This receptor was obtained from an adult who received the AZD1222 COVID-19 vaccine. The sample in question was peripheral blood, obtained 28 days after the second AZD1222 dose.

The CDR3, as DNA: TGTGCCAGCAAGGGGGACCCGGCGGCCAAAAACATTCAGTACTTC. Translation: CASKGDPAAKNIQYF. The chain carries TRBV6-5 and TRBJ2-4; tentatively, D is TRBD1 (6 bases). Trimming removed 7 bases from V and 1 base from J, with 14 bases in between. Germline CDR1 reads MNHEY; CDR2 reads SVGAGI. This CDR3 contains 15 residues.